These T cell receptor beta chains were read from a single sample in a study of monozygotic twins with inflammatory bowel disease. TCRdb reprocessed the 5' RACE reads, with one entry per CDR3 protein and no DNA. Its clone listing holds approximately 300,000 distinct CDR3 sequences. The specimen was blood. The source of these receptors is a human donor with ulcerative colitis or Crohn's disease, or a healthy co-twin of an affected twin (not recorded which). CDR3s include the opening cysteine and the closing phenylalanine or tryptophan.

J,V,length,CDR3
TRBJ2-3,TRBV30,14,CAWSRGAISDTQYF
TRBJ2-1,TRBV4-3,15,CASSQDLTQRNEQFF
TRBJ2-5,TRBV10-3,13,CAISESRGETQYF
TRBJ2-7,TRBV20-1,14,CSARWDRGIGEQYF
TRBJ2-7,TRBV7-9,16,CASSSIGTSGTYEQYF
TRBJ1-2,TRBV5-4,14,CASSLELLNYGYTF
TRBJ2-4,TRBV3-1,15,CASSPRTGGMDIQYF
TRBJ1-1,TRBV5-1,13,CASSPGVNTEAFF
TRBJ2-3,TRBV6-4,15,CASSDTSGGADTQYF
TRBJ2-1,TRBV30,12,CAWSVLFGEQFF
TRBJ2-7,TRBV4-3,18,CASSQDSPFGGSSYEQYF
TRBJ2-7,TRBV5-1,16,CASSLNLAGAAYEQYF
TRBJ1-2,TRBV5-1,15,CASSMIRGSNYGYTF
TRBJ2-5,TRBV29-1,15,CSVVGIAGYQETQYF
TRBJ2-3,TRBV9,15,CASSTPSTATDTQYF
TRBJ2-5,TRBV28,15,CASSPTGGGGKTQYF
TRBJ2-2,TRBV7-2,14,CASSLARGTGELFF
TRBJ2-1,TRBV7-2,14,CASSLVWGNNEQFF
TRBJ2-1,TRBV5-1,14,CASSVTSGRTEQFF
TRBJ2-1,TRBV7-3,16,CASSLSGGAGYNEQFF
TRBJ2-3,TRBV5-1,15,CASSPQKKKTDTQYF
TRBJ1-5,TRBV11-1,18,CASSLGDVRLPLGQPQHF
TRBJ2-7,TRBV12-3/TRBV12-4,15,CASSLATGGVYEQYF
TRBJ1-2,TRBV2,13,CASMRTERVGYTF
TRBJ2-4,TRBV29-1,13,CSVDGGSKNIQYF
TRBJ2-3,TRBV7-2,13,CASSRQTLDTQYF
TRBJ2-2,TRBV28,17,CASYSQKRTPNTGELFF
TRBJ2-7,TRBV2,15,CASRDLTGMTYEQYF
TRBJ2-5,TRBV7-9,16,CASSLVSSALQETQYF